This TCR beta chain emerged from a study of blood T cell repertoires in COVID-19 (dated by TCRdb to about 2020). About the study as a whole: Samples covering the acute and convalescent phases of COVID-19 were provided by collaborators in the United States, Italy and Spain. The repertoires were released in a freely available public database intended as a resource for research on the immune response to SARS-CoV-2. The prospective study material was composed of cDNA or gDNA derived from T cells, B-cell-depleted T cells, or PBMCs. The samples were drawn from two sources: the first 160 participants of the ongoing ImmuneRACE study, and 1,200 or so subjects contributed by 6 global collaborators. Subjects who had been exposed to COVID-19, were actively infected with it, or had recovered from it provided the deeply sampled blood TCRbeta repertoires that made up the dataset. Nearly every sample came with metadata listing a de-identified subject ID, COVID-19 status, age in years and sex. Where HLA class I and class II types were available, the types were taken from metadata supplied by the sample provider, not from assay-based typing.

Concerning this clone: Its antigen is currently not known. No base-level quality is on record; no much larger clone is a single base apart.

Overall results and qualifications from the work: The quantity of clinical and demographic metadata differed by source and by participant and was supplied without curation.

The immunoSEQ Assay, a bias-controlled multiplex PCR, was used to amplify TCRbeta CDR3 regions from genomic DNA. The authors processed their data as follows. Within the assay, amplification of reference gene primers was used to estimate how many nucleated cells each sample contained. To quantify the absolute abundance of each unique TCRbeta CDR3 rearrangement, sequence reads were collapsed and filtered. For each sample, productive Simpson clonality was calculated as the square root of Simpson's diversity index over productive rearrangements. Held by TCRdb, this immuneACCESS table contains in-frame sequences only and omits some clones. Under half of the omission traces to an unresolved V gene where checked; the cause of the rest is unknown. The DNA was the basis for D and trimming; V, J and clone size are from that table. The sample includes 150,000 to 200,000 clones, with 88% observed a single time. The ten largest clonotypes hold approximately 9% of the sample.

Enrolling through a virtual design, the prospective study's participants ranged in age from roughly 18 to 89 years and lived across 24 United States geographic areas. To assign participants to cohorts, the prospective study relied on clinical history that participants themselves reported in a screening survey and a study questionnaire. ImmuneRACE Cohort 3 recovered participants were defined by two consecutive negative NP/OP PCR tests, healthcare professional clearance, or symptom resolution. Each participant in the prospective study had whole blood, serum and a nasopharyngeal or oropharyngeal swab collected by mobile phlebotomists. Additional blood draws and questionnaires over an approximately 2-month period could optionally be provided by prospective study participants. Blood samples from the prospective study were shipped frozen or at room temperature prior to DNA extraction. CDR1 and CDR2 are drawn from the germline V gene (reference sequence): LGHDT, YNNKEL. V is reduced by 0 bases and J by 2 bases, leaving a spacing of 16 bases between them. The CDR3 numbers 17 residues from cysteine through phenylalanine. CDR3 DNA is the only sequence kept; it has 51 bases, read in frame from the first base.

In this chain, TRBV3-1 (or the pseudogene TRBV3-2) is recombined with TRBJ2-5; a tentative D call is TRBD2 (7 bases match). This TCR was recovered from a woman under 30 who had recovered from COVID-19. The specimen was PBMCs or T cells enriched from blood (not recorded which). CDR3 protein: CASSQEGRGHSQETQYF. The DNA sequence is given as TGTGCCAGCAGCCAAGAGGGGCGGGGGCATTCTCAAGAGACCCAGTACTTC.